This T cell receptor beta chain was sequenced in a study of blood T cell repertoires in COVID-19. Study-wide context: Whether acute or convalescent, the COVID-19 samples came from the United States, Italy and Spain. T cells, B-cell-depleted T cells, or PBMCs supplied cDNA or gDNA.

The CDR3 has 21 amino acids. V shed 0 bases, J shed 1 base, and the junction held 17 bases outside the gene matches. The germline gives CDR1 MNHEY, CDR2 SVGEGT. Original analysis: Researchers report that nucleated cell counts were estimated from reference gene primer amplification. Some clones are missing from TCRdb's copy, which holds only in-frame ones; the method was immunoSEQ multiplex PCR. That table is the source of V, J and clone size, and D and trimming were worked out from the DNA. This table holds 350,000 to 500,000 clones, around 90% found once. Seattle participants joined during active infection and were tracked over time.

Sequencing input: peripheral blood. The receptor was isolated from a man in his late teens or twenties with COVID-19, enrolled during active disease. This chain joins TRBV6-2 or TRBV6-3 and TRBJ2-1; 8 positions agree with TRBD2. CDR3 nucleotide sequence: TGTGCCAGCAGTTACTCGAGTATTTGGCGGGGCGGGGGGAGTTCCTACAATGAGCAGTTCTTC. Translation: CASSYSSIWRGGGSSYNEQFF.